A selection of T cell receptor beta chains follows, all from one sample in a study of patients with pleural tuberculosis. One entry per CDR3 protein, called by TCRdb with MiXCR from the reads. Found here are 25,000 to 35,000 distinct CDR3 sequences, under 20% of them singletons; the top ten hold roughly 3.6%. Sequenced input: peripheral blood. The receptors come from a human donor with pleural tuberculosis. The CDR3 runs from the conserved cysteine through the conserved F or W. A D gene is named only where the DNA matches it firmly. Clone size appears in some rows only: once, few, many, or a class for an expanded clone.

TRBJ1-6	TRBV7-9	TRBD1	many	CASSPGQGLRSPLHF	TGTGCCAGCAGCCCCGGACAGGGCCTTAGATCACCCCTCCACTTT
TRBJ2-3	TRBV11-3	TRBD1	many	CASRLGTGNTDTQYF	TGTGCCAGCAGGCTCGGGACAGGCAACACAGATACGCAGTATTTT
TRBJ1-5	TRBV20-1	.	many	CSARTGNQPQHF	TGCAGTGCTAGAACGGGCAATCAGCCCCAGCATTTT
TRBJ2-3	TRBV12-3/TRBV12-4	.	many	CASSTGSASTDTQYF	TGTGCCAGCAGTACGGGCTCGGCTAGCACAGATACGCAGTATTTT
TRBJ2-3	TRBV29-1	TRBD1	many	CSVQGQDPTDTQYF	TGCAGCGTGCAAGGACAGGACCCCACAGATACGCAGTATTTT
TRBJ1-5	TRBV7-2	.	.	CASSLALGGNQPQHF	TGTGCCAGCAGCTTAGCGTTAGGGGGCAATCAGCCCCAGCATTTT
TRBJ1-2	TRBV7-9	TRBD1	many	CASSSGTGGVSYGYTF	TGTGCCAGCAGCTCGGGGACAGGGGGCGTTAGCTATGGCTACACCTTC
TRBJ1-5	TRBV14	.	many	CASSPSPRQPQHF	TGTGCCAGCAGCCCCTCCCCGAGGCAGCCCCAGCATTTT
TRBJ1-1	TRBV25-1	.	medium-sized	CASVRGTGMNTEAFF	TGTGCCAGCGTTAGGGGGACGGGGATGAACACTGAAGCTTTCTTT
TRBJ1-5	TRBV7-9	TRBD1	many	CASSLTGEGQPQHF	TGTGCCAGCAGCCTGACAGGGGAAGGGCAGCCCCAGCATTTT
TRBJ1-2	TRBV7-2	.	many	CASTLQANRGYGYTF	TGTGCCAGCACCCTTCAGGCAAATCGCGGATATGGCTACACCTTC
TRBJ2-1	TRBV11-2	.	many	CASSSDGSSYNEQFF	TGTGCCAGCAGCTCCGACGGGAGCTCCTACAATGAGCAGTTCTTC
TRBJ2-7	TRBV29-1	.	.	CSVWASQASSYGQYF	TGCAGCGTCTGGGCGTCACAAGCAAGCTCCTACGGGCAGTACTTC
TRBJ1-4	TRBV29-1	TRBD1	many	CSVDSGRGDEKLFF	TGCAGCGTTGATTCGGGCAGGGGGGATGAAAAACTGTTTTTT
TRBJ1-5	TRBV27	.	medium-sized	CASSLSDGSGQPQHF	TGTGCCAGCAGTTTATCAGACGGCTCGGGACAGCCCCAGCATTTT
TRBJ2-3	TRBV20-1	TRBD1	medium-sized	CSARGSTGSSTDTQYF	TGCAGTGCTAGAGGATCGACAGGGTCTAGCACAGATACGCAGTATTTT
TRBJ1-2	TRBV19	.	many	CASRSYRDGGIYGYTF	TGTGCCAGTAGATCATACCGGGACGGAGGGATCTATGGCTACACCTTC
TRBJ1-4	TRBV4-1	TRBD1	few	CANSQDQQGGVGEKLFF	TGCGCCAACAGCCAAGATCAGCAGGGGGGTGTAGGGGAAAAACTGTTTTTT
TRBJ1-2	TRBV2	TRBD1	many	CASSIGQGAGGYTF	TGTGCCAGCAGTATTGGACAGGGGGCTGGAGGCTACACCTTC
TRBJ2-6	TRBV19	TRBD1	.	CASSKLGQVSSGANVLTF	TGTGCCAGTAGTAAACTGGGACAGGTTTCCTCTGGGGCCAACGTCCTGACTTTC
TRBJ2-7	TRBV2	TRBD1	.	CASSEASGGWAGGSYEQYF	TGTGCCAGCAGTGAAGCTTCCGGTGGTTGGGCAGGGGGCTCCTACGAGCAGTACTTC
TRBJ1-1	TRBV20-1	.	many	CSAPLPGTLEAFF	TGCAGTGCTCCGCTCCCCGGGACCCTCGAAGCTTTCTTT
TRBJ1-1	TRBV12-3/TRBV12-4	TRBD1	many	CASRQTGIDREAFF	TGTGCCAGCAGGCAGACAGGGATCGACCGTGAAGCTTTCTTT